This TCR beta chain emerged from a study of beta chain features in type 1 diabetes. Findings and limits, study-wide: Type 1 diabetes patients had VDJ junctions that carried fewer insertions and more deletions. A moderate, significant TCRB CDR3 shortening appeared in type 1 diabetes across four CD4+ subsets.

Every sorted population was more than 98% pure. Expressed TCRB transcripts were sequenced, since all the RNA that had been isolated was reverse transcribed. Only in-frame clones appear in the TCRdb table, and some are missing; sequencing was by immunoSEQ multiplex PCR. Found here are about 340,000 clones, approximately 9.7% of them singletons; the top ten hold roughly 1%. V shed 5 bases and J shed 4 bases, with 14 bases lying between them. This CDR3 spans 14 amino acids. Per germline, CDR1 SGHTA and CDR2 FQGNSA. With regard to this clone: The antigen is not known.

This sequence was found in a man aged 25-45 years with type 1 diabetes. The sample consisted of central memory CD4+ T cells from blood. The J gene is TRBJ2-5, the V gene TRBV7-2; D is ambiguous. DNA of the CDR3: TGTGCCAGCAGCCTCCTCCCCGTCGGAGAGACCCAGTACTTC. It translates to CASSLLPVGETQYF.